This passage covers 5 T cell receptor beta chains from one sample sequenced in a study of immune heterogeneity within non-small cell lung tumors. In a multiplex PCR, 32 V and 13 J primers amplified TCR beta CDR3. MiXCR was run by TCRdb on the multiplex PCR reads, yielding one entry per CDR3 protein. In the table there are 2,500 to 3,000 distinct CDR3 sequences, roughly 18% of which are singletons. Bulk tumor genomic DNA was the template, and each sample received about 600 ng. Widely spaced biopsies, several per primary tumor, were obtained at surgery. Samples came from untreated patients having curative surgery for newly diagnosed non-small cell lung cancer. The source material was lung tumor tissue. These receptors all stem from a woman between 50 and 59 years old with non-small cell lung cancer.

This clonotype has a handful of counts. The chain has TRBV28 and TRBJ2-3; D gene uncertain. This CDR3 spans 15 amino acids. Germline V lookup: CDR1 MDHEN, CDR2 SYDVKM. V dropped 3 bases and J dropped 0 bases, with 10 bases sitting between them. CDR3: CASSFPPASTDTQYF. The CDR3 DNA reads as TGTGCCAGCAGTTTCCCGCCAGCAAGCACAGATACGCAGTATTTT.

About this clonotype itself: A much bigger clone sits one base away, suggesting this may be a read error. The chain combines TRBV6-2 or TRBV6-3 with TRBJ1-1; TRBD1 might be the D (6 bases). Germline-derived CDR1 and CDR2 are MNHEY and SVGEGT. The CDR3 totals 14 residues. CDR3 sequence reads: CARGPARGDTEALF. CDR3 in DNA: TGTGCCAGGGGTCCGGCACGAGGGGACACTGAAGCTCTCTTT.

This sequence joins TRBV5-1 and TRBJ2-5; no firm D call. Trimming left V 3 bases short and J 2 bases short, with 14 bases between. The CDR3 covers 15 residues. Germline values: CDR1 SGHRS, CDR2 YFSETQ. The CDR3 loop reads CASSWGRTFQETQYF. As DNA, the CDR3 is TGCGCCAGCAGCTGGGGTCGTACTTTTCAAGAGACCCAGTACTTC.

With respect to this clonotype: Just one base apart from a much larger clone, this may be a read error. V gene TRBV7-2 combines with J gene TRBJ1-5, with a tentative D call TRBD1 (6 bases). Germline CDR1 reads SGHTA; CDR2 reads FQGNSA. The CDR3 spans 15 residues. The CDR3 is CASSLIGGGNQLQHF. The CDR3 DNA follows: TGTGCCAGCAGCTTGATAGGGGGAGGCAATCAGCTCCAGCATTTT.

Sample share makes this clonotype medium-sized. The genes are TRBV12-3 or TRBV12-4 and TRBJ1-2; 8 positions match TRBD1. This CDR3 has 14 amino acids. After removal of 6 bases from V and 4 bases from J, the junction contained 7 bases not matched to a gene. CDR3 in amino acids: CASRTGTGRYGYTF. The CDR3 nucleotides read TGTGCCAGCAGAACCGGGACAGGTCGCTATGGCTACACCTTC.